The 23 T cell receptor beta chains below all came from one sample that was sequenced in a study of blood T cell repertoires in COVID-19. Profiled with immunoSEQ multiplex PCR; TCRdb holds only in-frame clones, not every one. This table has about 170,000 clones, approximately 87% appearing once. Specimen: peripheral blood. These receptors were collected from a woman aged 55-69 years with COVID-19, enrolled during active disease.

This chain joins TRBV11-3 and TRBJ1-2, with unresolved D. The CDR3 is made up of 18 amino acids. The germline CDR1 and CDR2 sequences are SGHNT and YENEEA. V lost 5 bases, J lost 3 bases, and 25 bases lay in between. The DNA for the CDR3 is TGTGCCAGCAGCGCGACATGGATGGTCGGACTCTCATACTATGGCTACACCTTC. Protein: CASSATWMVGLSYYGYTF.

This clone was detected only a few times. This chain joins TRBV5-1 and TRBJ1-1; D remains ambiguous. Germline CDR1 reads SGHRS; CDR2 reads YFSETQ. Deletions cut 3 bases from V and 1 base from J, with 10 bases between. The CDR3 totals 14 residues. CDR3 DNA: TGCGCCAGCAGCTCAGATGGGCAGAACACTGAAGCTTTCTTT. Protein: CASSSDGQNTEAFF.

The rearrangement uses TRBV19 and TRBJ2-2; tentative D call: TRBD1 (5 bases). Trimming pared 3 bases from V and 2 bases from J, leaving 13 bases between. This CDR3 region has 16 residues. CDR1 is LNHDA, CDR2 SQIVND, per germline (reference sequence). The CDR3 region is CASSILGAFNTGELFF. CDR3 nucleotide sequence: TGTGCCAGTAGTATTTTAGGGGCCTTCAACACCGGGGAGCTGTTTTTT.

Worth noting for this clone: Different DNA sequences within this sample yield the same CDR3. The J gene is TRBJ1-5, the V gene TRBV6-5, with unresolved D. The CDR3 consists of 13 residues. In germline, CDR1 is MNHEY, CDR2 SVGAGI. The V and J ends lost 0 bases and 4 bases respectively, with 4 bases between them. The CDR3 DNA sequence: TGTGCCAGCAGTTACTCCCAAAATCAGCCCCAGCATTTT. Translated: CASSYSQNQPQHF.

V is TRBV6-5 and J is TRBJ2-7; 7 bases line up with TRBD1. The CDR3 length is 14 residues. Looked up from germline, CDR1 is MNHEY and CDR2 is SVGAGI. V lost 6 bases to trimming and J lost 4 bases; unmatched junction nucleotides: 9. The CDR3 nucleotides are TGTGCCAGCAGGGGTCCAGGGGGAGAATACGAGCAGTACTTC. Its protein is CASRGPGGEYEQYF.

The chain has TRBV6-2 or TRBV6-3 and TRBJ2-3; TRBD2 matches 8 bases. Losses at the gene ends were 4 bases for V and 6 bases for J; bases not matched to a gene: 12. Germline-derived CDR1 and CDR2 are MNHEY and SVGEGT. CDR3 size: 16 residues. CDR3 amino acids: CASSSLTSAGEDTQYF. The CDR3 DNA reads TGTGCCAGCAGTTCCCTGACTAGCGCGGGGGAGGATACGCAGTATTTT.

V gene TRBV19 combines with J gene TRBJ1-3, with a possible D match to TRBD1 (5 bases). V was clipped by 1 base and J by 2 bases, with 12 bases between them. Germline V gene lookup returns CDR1 LNHDA and CDR2 SQIVND (reference sequence). There are 16 residues in the CDR3. In DNA form, the CDR3 reads TGTGCCAGTAGTATAGCAGCGGGACGGGCTGGAAACACCATATATTTT. This sequence encodes CASSIAAGRAGNTIYF.

V gene TRBV6-5 combines with J gene TRBJ2-3; 7 nucleotides match TRBD1. Germline V lookup: CDR1 MNHEY, CDR2 SVGAGI. The CDR3 has 15 residues. J gave up 5 bases and V 6 bases, and 11 bases lay outside the gene matches. CDR3 amino acids: CASSQDRSTGDTQYF. CDR3 nucleotides: TGTGCCAGCAGCCAGGACAGGTCCACCGGAGATACGCAGTATTTT.

The chain couples TRBV7-2 to TRBJ2-2; 10 bases match TRBD2. Germline V lookup: CDR1 SGHTA, CDR2 FQGNSA. V lost 3 bases to trimming and J lost 4 bases; unmatched junction nucleotides: 8. The CDR3 totals 17 residues. The CDR3 region has the DNA TGTGCCAGCAGCTTGACTAGCGGGTTAGGCGGCACCGGGGAGCTGTTTTTT. This gives the protein CASSLTSGLGGTGELFF.

This chain's CDR3 is CASSLTSSAYNEQFF. For the CDR3, the DNA is TGCGCCAGCAGCTTAACTAGCAGCGCCTACAATGAGCAGTTCTTC. The rearrangement joins TRBV5-1 to TRBJ2-1, with a possible D match to TRBD2 (6 bases). The CDR3 runs 15 residues. Trimming shortened V by 2 bases and J by 2 bases, and 11 bases separated the two germline ends. Germline loops: CDR1 SGHRS, CDR2 YFSETQ.

The CDR3 nucleotides read TGTGCCAGCAGCCAAAATAGCGGGTTGTTCTTC. Protein product: CASSQNSGLFF. The chain recombines TRBV3-1 (or the pseudogene TRBV3-2) with TRBJ2-1; 7 bases match TRBD2. Germline CDR1 LGHDT, CDR2 YNNKEL (reference sequence). V lost 2 bases and J lost 15; bases outside the gene matches: 4. The CDR3 totals 11 residues.

CDR3 nucleotides: TGCAGCGTTGAAGGGACAGGGGATGGCTACACCTTC. Protein: CSVEGTGDGYTF. The rearrangement links TRBV29-1 to TRBJ1-2; TRBD1 aligns across 9 bases. The CDR3 extends over 12 amino acids. Losses at the gene ends were 1 base for V and 6 bases for J; bases not matched to a gene: 0. CDR1 and CDR2 from the germline V gene are SQVTM and ANQGSEA.

The gene calls are TRBV5-4 and TRBJ2-3; D is possibly TRBD1 (5 bases). CDR3 length: 14 amino acids. CDR1 and CDR2 (germline): SGHNT, YYREEE (reference sequence). Trimming left V 1 base short and J 5 bases short, with 11 bases between. In DNA form, the CDR3 reads TGTGCCAGCAGCTTGCAGGGTAGGGGAGATACGCAGTATTTT. It encodes CASSLQGRGDTQYF.

This clone was seen only once. The J gene is TRBJ1-5, the V gene TRBV2; the match to TRBD1 covers 7 bases. The CDR3 totals 15 residues. V shed 5 bases, J shed 3 bases, and the junction held 7 bases outside the gene matches. Germline V gene lookup returns CDR1 SNHLY and CDR2 FYNNEI. This chain's CDR3 is CASSYRQGINQPQHF. In nucleotides, the CDR3 is TGTGCCAGCAGTTACCGACAGGGCATCAATCAGCCCCAGCATTTT.

CDR3 in DNA: TGCAGCGGGCGGGACAGTACCTACGAGCAGTACTTC. Translation: CSGRDSTYEQYF. This chain links TRBV29-1 with TRBJ2-7, with a tentative D call TRBD1 (7 bases). The CDR3 contains 12 residues. Trimming shortened V by 7 bases and J by 2 bases, and 12 bases separated the two germline ends. Germline loops: CDR1 SQVTM, CDR2 ANQGSEA.

The chain recombines TRBV12-5 with TRBJ2-7; 11 nucleotides align to TRBD2. The CDR3 consists of 15 residues. J lost 3 bases, V lost 3 bases, and 4 bases had no gene match. CDR1 is LGHNT and CDR2 is FRNRAP in the germline V gene. CDR3 protein: CASGFPSGRYYEQYF. CDR3 coding DNA: TGTGCTAGTGGTTTTCCTAGCGGGAGGTACTACGAGCAGTACTTC. The entire variable domain, with the rest obtained from reference TRBV12-5 and TRBJ2-7, is as follows: DARVTQTPRHKVTEMGQEVTMRCQPILGHNTVFWYRQTMMQGLELLAYFRNRAPLDDSGMPKDRFSAEMPDATLATLKIQPSEPRDSAVYFCASGFPSGRYYEQYFGPGTRLTVT.

CDR3 sequence: CASSVAELAPLHF. The CDR3, as DNA: TGTGCCAGCAGCGTAGCTGAGTTAGCACCCCTCCACTTT. The chain combines TRBV9 with TRBJ1-6, with unresolved D. V shed 0 bases and J shed 11 bases, with 9 bases lying between them. The CDR3 loop spans 13 amino acids. Germline loops: CDR1 SGDLS, CDR2 YYNGEE.

In this sample, this clone turned up once. J is TRBJ2-7 and V is TRBV7-2; 9 bases are a match to TRBD2. The CDR3 extends over 14 amino acids. Germline CDR1 is SGHTA and CDR2 is FQGNSA. Trimming cost V 7 bases and J 5 bases; bases outside gene matches: 9. The CDR3 sequence: CASTRPGLANEQYF. CDR3 nucleotides: TGTGCCAGCACCCGACCGGGACTAGCAAACGAGCAGTACTTC.

The chain couples TRBV7-2 to TRBJ1-2; 9 nucleotides match TRBD1. The germline V gene has CDR1 SGHTA and CDR2 FQGNSA. This CDR3 is built from 15 residues. V lost 5 bases and J lost 3; bases outside the gene matches: 7. CDR3 amino acids: CASSHRDRAHYGYTF. In DNA, the CDR3 is TGTGCCAGCAGCCACCGGGACAGGGCCCACTATGGCTACACCTTC. Based on the CDR3 plus reference TRBV7-2 and TRBJ1-2, the full variable domain is GAGVSQSPSNKVTEKGKDVELRCDPISGHTALYWYRQSLGQGLEFLIYFQGNSAPDKSGLPSDRFSAERTGGSVSTLTIQRTQQEDSAVYLCASSHRDRAHYGYTFGSGTRLTVV.

V usage is TRBV28 and J usage is TRBJ1-1; TRBD1 matches at 12 bases. The CDR3 totals 16 residues. The V and J ends lost 4 bases and 1 base, in that order; junction bases with no gene match: 4. From germline, CDR1 is MDHEN and CDR2 SYDVKM. CDR3 amino acids: CASSSRDRGRNTEAFF. The CDR3 coding sequence is TGTGCCAGCAGTTCTAGGGACAGGGGGCGGAACACTGAAGCTTTCTTT.

The chain has TRBV10-3 and TRBJ1-5; D is possibly TRBD1 (5 bases). CDR3 length: 14 residues. V was shortened by 3 bases and J by 1 base, with 7 bases between the two germline ends. The V gene's germline CDR1 is ENHRY and CDR2 SYGVKD. CDR3 loop: CAISDRGSNQPQHF. CDR3 in DNA: TGTGCCATCAGTGATCGGGGGAGCAATCAGCCCCAGCATTTT.

This clone came up a few times. The rearrangement uses TRBV6-5 and TRBJ2-5; no reliable D call. V shed 5 bases and J shed 4 bases, with 14 bases lying between them. This CDR3 contains 14 residues. Germline CDR1 and CDR2: MNHEY and SVGAGI. The CDR3 is CASSRSPERETQYF. Written as DNA, the CDR3 is TGTGCCAGCAGTCGCAGCCCGGAGCGAGAGACCCAGTACTTC.

This clone appeared a single time. The rearrangement joins TRBV19 to TRBJ1-4, with 7 positions matching TRBD1. CDR1 LNHDA and CDR2 SQIVND come from the germline V gene (reference sequence). The trim removed 7 bases at V and 5 bases at J, leaving 1 base unmatched. The CDR3 totals 12 residues. In nucleotides, the CDR3 is TGTGCCAGTAAGACAGGGAATGAAAAACTGTTTTTT. Protein product: CASKTGNEKLFF.